The 8 T cell receptor beta chains below were found in one sample sequenced in a study of beta chain features in type 1 diabetes. The study reverse transcribed the entire isolated RNA, so it sequenced expressed TCRB transcripts. Sequencing was performed with immunoSEQ multiplex PCR; in TCRdb, only in-frame clones are kept and a portion is missing. The table lists under 450,000 clones, approximately 15% of them singletons. The specimen sequenced was naive CD4+ T cells from blood. The receptors stem from a man younger than 45 in good health.

J is TRBJ1-2 and V is TRBV4-3; D unclear. CDR1 and CDR2 from the germline V gene are LGHNA and YSLEER. Trimming cost V 5 bases and J 2 bases, with 12 bases left between them. This CDR3 has 14 residues. The CDR3 DNA sequence: TGCGCCAGCAGCAATAATCGAGCGAACTATGGCTACACCTTC. This encodes CASSNNRANYGYTF.

This clone was detected only a few times. The chain joins TRBV4-1 to TRBJ2-7, with 8 positions matching TRBD1. With 5 bases clipped from V and 7 bases from J, the junction kept 4 bases outside the gene matches. Germline lookup yields CDR1 MGHRA and CDR2 YSYEKL. This CDR3 region has 12 residues. The CDR3 loop is CASSYTGGEQYF. CDR3 DNA sequence: TGCGCCAGCAGCTACACAGGGGGGGAGCAGTACTTC.

J is TRBJ2-4 and V is TRBV7-9; D not certain. Deletions cut 6 bases from V and 5 bases from J, with 17 bases between. From germline, CDR1 is SEHNR and CDR2 FQNEAQ (reference sequence). The CDR3 sequence is 15 residues long. The CDR3 here is CASRSNRDFENIQYF. In DNA form, the CDR3 reads TGTGCCAGCAGGTCAAATAGGGATTTTGAAAACATTCAGTACTTC.

This chain uses TRBV11-3 with TRBJ2-5, with TRBD1 matching 8 bases. The junction had 10 bases not matched to a gene; V was cut back by 11 bases and J by 5 bases. This CDR3 contains 13 residues. The germline V gene encodes CDR1 SGHNT and CDR2 YENEEA. The CDR3 DNA is TGTGCCGGGAGCAGGGGGCCTGACGAGACCCAGTACTTC. Translated, it gives CAGSRGPDETQYF.

The chain is built from TRBV30 and TRBJ1-4; tentatively, D is TRBD1 (5 bases). Between the trimmed V and J ends, which lost 3 bases and 13 bases, there was a span of 15 bases. This CDR3 contains 12 residues. CDR1 and CDR2 from the germline V gene are GTSNPN and SVGIG (reference sequence). CDR3 sequence (DNA): TGTGCCTGGAGCGCGACTGGGGGTTCACTGTTTTTT. The encoded protein is CAWSATGGSLFF.

CDR3 in amino acids: CASSLVWQVQETQYF. The CDR3 DNA reads TGTGCCAGCAGCTTAGTTTGGCAAGTACAAGAGACCCAGTACTTC. V gene TRBV7-8 combines with J gene TRBJ2-5; D is unclear. Germline V gene sequence: CDR1 SGHVS, CDR2 FQNEAQ. Trimming left V 1 base short and J 2 bases short, with 11 bases between. There are 15 residues in the CDR3. Variable domain in full (rest from reference TRBV7-8 and TRBJ2-5): GAGVSQSPRYKVAKRGQDVALRCDPISGHVSLFWYQQALGQGPEFLTYFQNEAQLDKSGLPSDRFFAERPEGSVSTLKIQRTQQEDSAVYLCASSLVWQVQETQYFGPGTRLLVL.

The sample holds a few counts of this clone. V usage is TRBV9 and J usage is TRBJ2-3; the match to TRBD2 covers 14 bases. CDR3 size: 17 residues. V lost 0 bases, J lost 4 bases, and 4 bases stayed unmatched. Germline V gene lookup returns CDR1 SGDLS and CDR2 YYNGEE. The CDR3 nucleotides are TGTGCCAGCAGCGTAGGGACTAGCGGGAGGATCGCAGATACGCAGTATTTT. Translating gives CASSVGTSGRIADTQYF.

The chain combines TRBV7-2 with TRBJ2-3, with D possibly being TRBD2 (6 bases). There are 13 residues in the CDR3. CDR1 SGHTA and CDR2 FQGNSA come from the germline V gene. Trimming took 1 base from V and 7 from J, leaving 9 bases between them. CDR3 sequence (DNA): TGTGCCAGCAGCTTAGTACGGGACTATACGCAGTATTTT. Translating it yields CASSLVRDYTQYF.